A single sample gave rise to the 28 T cell receptor beta chains below, sequenced in a study of technical replicates of blood from several donors. Clones were read by immunoSEQ multiplex PCR, and TCRdb kept only the in-frame ones, dropping some. This sample carries about 15,000 clones, approximately 83% of them seen once, and the ten largest clones take roughly an eighth. Sample: PBMCs. These TCRs come from a human donor in good health.

The rearrangement uses TRBV7-9 and TRBJ2-7; maybe TRBD1 (5 bases). Germline lookup yields CDR1 SEHNR and CDR2 FQNEAQ (reference sequence). V shed 3 bases and J shed 5 bases, with 11 bases lying between them. This CDR3 is 13 amino acids long. DNA for the CDR3: TGTGCCAGCAGCTTTTCAGGGATCGACGAGCAGTACTTC. Its protein is CASSFSGIDEQYF. Looking up the rest from reference TRBV7-9 and TRBJ2-7 gives the full variable domain: DTGVSQNPRHKITKRGQNVTFRCDPISEHNRLYWYRQTLGQGPEFLTYFQNEAQLEKSRLLSDRFSAERPKGSFSTLEIQRTEQGDSAMYLCASSFSGIDEQYFGPGTRLTVT.

The chain has TRBV4-1 and TRBJ2-7, with 11 nucleotides matching TRBD2. CDR3 length equals 19 residues. The V gene's germline CDR1 is MGHRA and CDR2 YSYEKL. The V and J ends lost 0 bases and 1 base, in that order; junction bases with no gene match: 11. In nucleotides, the CDR3 is TGCGCCAGCAGCCAAGATGGGCCTAGCGGGAGGTCTTGGTCCTACGAGCAGTACTTC. It encodes CASSQDGPSGRSWSYEQYF.

The chain has TRBV19 and TRBJ1-5; 7 bases line up with TRBD1. CDR1 LNHDA and CDR2 SQIVND come from the germline V gene (reference sequence). With 3 bases clipped from V and 5 bases from J, the junction kept 7 bases outside the gene matches. The CDR3 consists of 15 residues. The CDR3: CASSMYRGPDQPQHF. In nucleotides, the CDR3 is TGTGCCAGTAGTATGTACAGGGGCCCCGATCAGCCCCAGCATTTT.

This clone has a single count. This chain joins TRBV27 and TRBJ2-7; D possibly corresponds to TRBD2 (6 bases). Trimming removed 10 bases from V and 0 bases from J, with 13 bases in between. Germline values: CDR1 MNHEY, CDR2 SMNVEV (reference sequence). CDR3 length: 13 residues. CDR3 sequence: CAIRRVGSYEQYF. As DNA, the CDR3 is TGTGCCATTCGGAGGGTTGGCTCCTACGAGCAGTACTTC.

The V and J genes are TRBV11-2 and TRBJ1-5; perhaps TRBD1 as D (6 bases). Per germline, CDR1 SGHAT and CDR2 FQNNGV. The CDR3 contains 16 residues. Trimming took off 5 bases at V and 4 bases at J, with 18 bases between the two ends. The CDR3 sequence: CASSLRGARLNQPQHF. The CDR3 region has the DNA TGTGCCAGCAGCCTCCGGGGGGCGCGCCTGAATCAGCCCCAGCATTTT.

The chain couples TRBV10-1 to TRBJ2-3, with 10 bases aligning to TRBD1. This CDR3 has 17 residues. V was clipped by 3 bases and J by 1 base; unmatched bases: 7. In germline, CDR1 is WNHNN, CDR2 SYGVQD (reference sequence). The CDR3 here is CASSEGAGTGGTDTQYF. The CDR3 DNA is TGCGCCAGCAGTGAAGGAGCCGGGACAGGGGGCACAGATACGCAGTATTTT.

The chain links TRBV6-1 to TRBJ2-1, with TRBD1 identical over 7 bases. Germline trimming cut 2 bases from V and 9 bases from J; bases unmatched to any gene: 7. This CDR3 spans 14 amino acids. Germline assignment: CDR1 MNHNS and CDR2 SASEGT. Here the CDR3 reads CASSEQQGLGEQFF. The CDR3 bases are TGTGCCAGCAGTGAACAACAGGGGTTAGGTGAGCAGTTCTTC.

This chain uses TRBV4-1 with TRBJ2-3; 15 bases align to TRBD2. CDR3 length equals 19 residues. The J segment lost 4 bases and the V segment lost 3 bases, leaving 11 bases of the junction unmatched. Germline CDR1 MGHRA, CDR2 YSYEKL. This CDR3 is CASSHPGLAGGSEADTQYF. CDR3 DNA: TGCGCCAGCAGCCACCCCGGACTAGCGGGAGGGAGTGAAGCAGATACGCAGTATTTT.

V usage is TRBV30 and J usage is TRBJ1-5; the D gene is possibly TRBD1 (5 bases). The germline CDR1 and CDR2 sequences are GTSNPN and SVGIG (reference sequence). Trimming took 5 bases from V and 4 from J, leaving 15 bases between them. The CDR3 has 14 amino acids. Written as DNA, the CDR3 is TGTGCCTGGGGGGCCGGCCAAGGGAATCAGCCCCAGCATTTT. It translates to CAWGAGQGNQPQHF.

The chain is built from TRBV28 and TRBJ2-7, with D possibly being TRBD1 (6 bases). CDR1 is MDHEN and CDR2 is SYDVKM in the germline V gene. Trimming removed 2 bases from V and 3 bases from J, with 11 bases in between. This CDR3 comprises 14 residues. CDR3 loop: CASSLPQGVYEQYF. CDR3 coding DNA: TGTGCCAGCAGTTTACCACAGGGAGTCTACGAGCAGTACTTC. The full variable domain, its missing parts supplied by reference TRBV28 and TRBJ2-7, is DVKVTQSSRYLVKRTGEKVFLECVQDMDHENMFWYRQDPGLGLRLIYFSYDVKMKEKGDIPEGYSVSREKKERFSLILESASTNQTSMYLCASSLPQGVYEQYFGPGTRLTVT.

The chain has TRBV2 and TRBJ1-1; 7 bases map to TRBD1. Germline CDR1 reads SNHLY; CDR2 reads FYNNEI. The ends lost 4 bases at V and 4 bases at J; junction bases unmatched: 3. CDR3 length equals 13 residues. CDR3 sequence (DNA): TGTGCCAGCAGTGGGGACAGCTCCACTGAAGCTTTCTTT. This sequence encodes CASSGDSSTEAFF.

In its sample, this clone was seen once. J is TRBJ2-4 and V is TRBV7-2; D may be TRBD1 (5 bases). CDR1 SGHTA and CDR2 FQGNSA come from the germline V gene. This CDR3 contains 13 residues. V was cut by 6 bases and J by 11 bases, with 17 bases left in between. DNA for the CDR3: TGTGCCAGCAGTCCTGGGGCCAGGCAGTTTCAGTACTTC. The encoded protein is CASSPGARQFQYF.

In this sample, this clone turned up once. The chain combines TRBV7-9 with TRBJ1-2; D is ambiguous. V was trimmed by 1 base and J by 2 bases, leaving 14 bases between them. Germline V lookup: CDR1 SEHNR, CDR2 FQNEAQ (reference sequence). The CDR3 covers 16 residues. CDR3 in amino acids: CASSLGLGLSNYGYTF. CDR3 in DNA: TGTGCCAGCAGCTTAGGCCTCGGTTTATCGAACTATGGCTACACCTTC.

Of note for this clone: At one boundary the junction diverges from the germline segment, which might be a read error. CDR3 DNA: TGTGCCAGCAGAGAAGAAGGACTAGCGGGAGGTTACAATGAGCAGTTCTTC. Amino acid sequence: CASREEGLAGGYNEQFF. V is TRBV6-1 and J is TRBJ2-1, with 14 bases aligning to TRBD2. CDR1 is MNHNS, CDR2 SASEGT, per germline. The CDR3 sequence is 17 residues long.

V gene TRBV6-5 combines with J gene TRBJ1-1; D gene ambiguous. V was shortened by 2 bases and J by 7 bases, with 5 bases between the two germline ends. CDR3 length: 11 amino acids. Germline V gives CDR1 MNHEY, CDR2 SVGAGI. CDR3 nucleotide sequence: TGTGCCAGCAGTTACGCGGATGAAGCTTTCTTT. Residues: CASSYADEAFF.

The chain joins TRBV14 to TRBJ2-1, with D tentatively TRBD2 (6 bases). The CDR3 is 14 residues long. Trimming removed 1 base at V and 10 bases at J, with 14 bases between. Germline values: CDR1 SGHDN, CDR2 FVKESK. As DNA, the CDR3 is TGTGCCAGCAGCCAAGTGGCGGGACGTGGCGAGCAGTTCTTC. Protein sequence: CASSQVAGRGEQFF.

The chain employs TRBV5-5 and TRBJ1-2; no clear D gene. The V and J ends lost 0 bases and 4 bases respectively, with 10 bases between them. Germline CDR1 SGHKS, CDR2 YYEKEE (reference sequence). This CDR3 spans 14 amino acids. The CDR3 sequence: CASSLGGSSYGYTF. CDR3 bases: TGTGCCAGCAGCTTGGGAGGGTCATCCTATGGCTACACCTTC.

V is TRBV18 and J is TRBJ1-5, with TRBD1 matching 8 bases. The CDR3 has 15 amino acids. Per germline, CDR1 KGHSH and CDR2 LQKENI. V shed 3 bases, J shed 6 bases, and the junction held 7 bases outside the gene matches. DNA of the CDR3: TGTGCCAGCTCACCCGACAGGGGAGAGGTTCAGCCCCAGCATTTT. Translation gives CASSPDRGEVQPQHF.

This rearrangement joins TRBV4-2 to TRBJ1-5; tentatively, D is TRBD1 (6 bases). The CDR3 runs to 15 residues. V lost 0 bases to trimming and J lost 5 bases, with 11 bases between them. CDR1 and CDR2 from the germline V gene are LGHNA and YNFKEQ. DNA of the CDR3: TGTGCCAGCAGCCAAGATCGGGACACCCATCAGCCCCAGCATTTT. Amino acid sequence: CASSQDRDTHQPQHF.

The genes are TRBV15 and TRBJ2-1; 9 bases agree with TRBD2. The ends lost 0 bases at V and 0 bases at J; junction bases unmatched: 9. Germline CDR1 and CDR2: LNHNV and YYDKDF (reference sequence). The CDR3 loop spans 19 amino acids. Here the CDR3 DNA reads TGTGCCACCAGCAGAGATCAGTGGGGCGGGAGGGGCTCCTACAATGAGCAGTTCTTC. Protein: CATSRDQWGGRGSYNEQFF.

In DNA form, the CDR3 reads TGTGCCAGCAGTTCATCGGCGGGGAACACAGATACGCAGTATTTT. Encoded protein: CASSSSAGNTDTQYF. The chain joins TRBV6-5 to TRBJ2-3; maybe TRBD2 (6 bases). Germline CDR1 MNHEY, CDR2 SVGAGI. Trimming took off 4 bases at V and 2 bases at J, with 13 bases between the two ends. The CDR3 contains 15 residues.

The chain links TRBV29-1 to TRBJ2-1, with 11 bases identical to TRBD2. The V gene end was trimmed by 3 bases and the J gene end by 6 bases; junction bases not matched to a gene: 10. CDR1 and CDR2 from the germline V gene are SQVTM and ANQGSEA. This CDR3 region has 16 residues. CDR3 nucleotides: TGCAGCGTTGACCGCCCCGGACTAGCGGGCACCAATGAGCAGTTCTTC. Amino acid sequence: CSVDRPGLAGTNEQFF.

The chain recombines TRBV18 with TRBJ2-7, with 7 nucleotides matching TRBD1. The V gene's germline CDR1 is KGHSH and CDR2 LQKENI. This CDR3 is built from 14 residues. Trimming removed 2 bases from V and 5 bases from J; junction bases left unmatched: 6. The CDR3 sequence: CASSPTPTGNEQYF. The CDR3 region has the DNA TGTGCCAGCTCACCAACCCCGACAGGGAACGAGCAGTACTTC.

The V gene is TRBV2, the J gene TRBJ2-3; D remains unclear. The CDR3 spans 14 residues. In germline, CDR1 is SNHLY, CDR2 FYNNEI. Trimming shortened V by 2 bases and J by 1 base, and 7 bases separated the two germline ends. DNA for the CDR3: TGTGCCAGCAGTGAATTCCCAGGCACAGATACGCAGTATTTT. This codes for CASSEFPGTDTQYF.

This clone was counted a few times. The CDR3 sequence is CASTTGGENNEQFF. The DNA for the CDR3 is TGTGCCAGCACCACCGGGGGGGAGAACAATGAGCAGTTCTTC. This sequence joins TRBV6-1 and TRBJ2-1; 8 bases map to TRBD2. Losses at the gene ends were 7 bases for V and 5 bases for J; bases not matched to a gene: 7. Germline values: CDR1 MNHNS, CDR2 SASEGT. There are 14 residues in the CDR3.

This clone was detected only once. The V call is TRBV6-4, the J call TRBJ2-1; 8 bases are a match to TRBD1. CDR3 length: 13 amino acids. CDR1 and CDR2 (germline): MRHNA, SNTAGT. V lost 2 bases, J lost 9 bases, and 3 bases stayed unmatched. Here the CDR3 DNA reads TGTGCCAGCAGTGACCTTGGACAGGGTGAGCAGTTCTTC. It yields the protein CASSDLGQGEQFF.

The chain links TRBV27 to TRBJ2-5; D is unclear. The CDR3 covers 14 residues. CDR1 and CDR2 (germline): MNHEY, SMNVEV (reference sequence). V lost 2 bases and J 2 bases, leaving 9 bases between the germline ends. CDR3 sequence: CASSLMASQETQYF. CDR3 DNA sequence: TGTGCCAGCAGTTTAATGGCAAGTCAAGAGACCCAGTACTTC.

This clone has a single count. V and J are TRBV18 and TRBJ2-1; 13 bases are a match to TRBD2. Germline V gene data show CDR1 as KGHSH and CDR2 as LQKENI. After removal of 3 bases from V and 5 bases from J, the junction contained 4 bases not matched to a gene. The length of the CDR3 is 16 residues. In DNA form, the CDR3 reads TGTGCCAGCTCACCCCTTGGACTAGCGGGGGACAATGAGCAGTTCTTC. It codes for CASSPLGLAGDNEQFF.